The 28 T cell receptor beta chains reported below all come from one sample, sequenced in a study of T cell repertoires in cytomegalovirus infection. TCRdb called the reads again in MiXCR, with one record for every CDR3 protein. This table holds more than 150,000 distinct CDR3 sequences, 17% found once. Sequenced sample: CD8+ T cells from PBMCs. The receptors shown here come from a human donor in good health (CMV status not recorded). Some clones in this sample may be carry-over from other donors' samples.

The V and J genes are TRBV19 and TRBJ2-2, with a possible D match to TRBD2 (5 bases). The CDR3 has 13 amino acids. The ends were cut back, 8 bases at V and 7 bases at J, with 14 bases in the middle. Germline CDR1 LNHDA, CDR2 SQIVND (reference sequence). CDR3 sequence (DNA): TGTGCCAGTTGGACTGGGATGGTCGGGGAGCTGTTTTTT. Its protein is CASWTGMVGELFF.

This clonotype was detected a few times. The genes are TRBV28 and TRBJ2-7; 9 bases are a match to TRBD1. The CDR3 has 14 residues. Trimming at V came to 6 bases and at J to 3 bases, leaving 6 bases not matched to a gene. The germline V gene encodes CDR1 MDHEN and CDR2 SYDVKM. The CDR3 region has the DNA TGTGCCAGCAGACCCACAGGGGGCAACTACGAGCAGTACTTC. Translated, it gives CASRPTGGNYEQYF. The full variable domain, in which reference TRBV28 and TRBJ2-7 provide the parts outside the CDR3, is DVKVTQSSRYLVKRTGEKVFLECVQDMDHENMFWYRQDPGLGLRLIYFSYDVKMKEKGDIPEGYSVSREKKERFSLILESASTNQTSMYLCASRPTGGNYEQYFGPGTRLTVT.

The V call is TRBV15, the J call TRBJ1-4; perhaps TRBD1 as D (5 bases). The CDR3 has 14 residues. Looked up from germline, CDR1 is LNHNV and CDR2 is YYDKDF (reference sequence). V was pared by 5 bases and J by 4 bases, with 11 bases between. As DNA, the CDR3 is TGTGCCACCAGCGATAGACAGTTTAATGAAAAACTGTTTTTT. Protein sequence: CATSDRQFNEKLFF.

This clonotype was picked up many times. The DNA for the CDR3 is TGCGCCAGCAGCCACCAAAGCGCCTCCCTTTACAATGAGCAGTTCTTC. Its protein is CASSHQSASLYNEQFF. The chain links TRBV4-1 to TRBJ2-1, with D unresolved. This CDR3 contains 16 residues. CDR1 MGHRA and CDR2 YSYEKL come from the germline V gene. V dropped 3 bases and J dropped 4 bases, with 16 bases sitting between them.

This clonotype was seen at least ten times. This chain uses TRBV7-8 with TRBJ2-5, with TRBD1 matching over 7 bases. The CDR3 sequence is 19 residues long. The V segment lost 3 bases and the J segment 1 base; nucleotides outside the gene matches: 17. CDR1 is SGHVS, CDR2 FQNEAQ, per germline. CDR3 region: CASSLSGTVNRDLQETQYF. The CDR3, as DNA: TGTGCCAGCAGCTTGAGTGGGACAGTAAACCGTGACCTCCAAGAGACCCAGTACTTC.

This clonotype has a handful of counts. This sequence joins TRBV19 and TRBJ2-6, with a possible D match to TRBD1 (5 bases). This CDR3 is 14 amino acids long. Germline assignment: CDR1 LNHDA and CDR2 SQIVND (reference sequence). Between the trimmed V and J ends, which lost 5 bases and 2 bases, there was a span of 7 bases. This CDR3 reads CASSPGPGANVLTF. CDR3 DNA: TGTGCCAGTAGTCCAGGGCCTGGGGCCAACGTCCTGACTTTC.

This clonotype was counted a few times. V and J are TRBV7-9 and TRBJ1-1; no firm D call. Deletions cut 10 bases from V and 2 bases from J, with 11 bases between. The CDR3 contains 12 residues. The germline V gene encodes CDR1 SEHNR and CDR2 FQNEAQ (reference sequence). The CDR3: CATREVNTEAFF. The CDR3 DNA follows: TGTGCCACTAGAGAAGTCAACACTGAAGCTTTCTTT.

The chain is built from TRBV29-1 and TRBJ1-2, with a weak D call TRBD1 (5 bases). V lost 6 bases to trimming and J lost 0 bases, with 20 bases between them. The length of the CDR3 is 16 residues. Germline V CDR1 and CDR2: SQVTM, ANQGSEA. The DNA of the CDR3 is TGCAGCGTGTTTCAGGACACGGACCGGGCTAACTATGGCTACACCTTC. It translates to CSVFQDTDRANYGYTF.

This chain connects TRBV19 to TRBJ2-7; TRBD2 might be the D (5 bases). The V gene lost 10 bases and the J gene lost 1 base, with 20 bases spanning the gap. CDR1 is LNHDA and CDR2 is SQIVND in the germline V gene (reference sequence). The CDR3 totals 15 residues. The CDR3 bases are TGTGCCACCAGACGGAGTGCGGGTGGTTCCTACGAGCAGTACTTC. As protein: CATRRSAGGSYEQYF.

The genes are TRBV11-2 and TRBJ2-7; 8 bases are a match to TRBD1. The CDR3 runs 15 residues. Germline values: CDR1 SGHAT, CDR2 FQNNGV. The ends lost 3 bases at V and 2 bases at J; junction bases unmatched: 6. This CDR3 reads CASSFGQGLTYEQYF. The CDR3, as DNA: TGTGCCAGCAGCTTTGGACAGGGACTTACCTACGAGCAGTACTTC. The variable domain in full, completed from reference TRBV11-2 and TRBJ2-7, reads EAGVAQSPRYKIIEKRQSVAFWCNPISGHATLYWYQQILGQGPKLLIQFQNNGVVDDSQLPKDRFSAERLKGVDSTLKIQPAKLEDSAVYLCASSFGQGLTYEQYFGPGTRLTVT.

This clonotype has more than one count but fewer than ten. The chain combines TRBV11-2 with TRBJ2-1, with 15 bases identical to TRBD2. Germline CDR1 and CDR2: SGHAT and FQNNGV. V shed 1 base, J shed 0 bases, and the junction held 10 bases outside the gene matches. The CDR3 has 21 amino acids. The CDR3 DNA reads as TGTGCCAGCAGCTTAGTATCCGGGACTAGCGGGAGGAATAGCTCCTACAATGAGCAGTTCTTC. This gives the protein CASSLVSGTSGRNSSYNEQFF.

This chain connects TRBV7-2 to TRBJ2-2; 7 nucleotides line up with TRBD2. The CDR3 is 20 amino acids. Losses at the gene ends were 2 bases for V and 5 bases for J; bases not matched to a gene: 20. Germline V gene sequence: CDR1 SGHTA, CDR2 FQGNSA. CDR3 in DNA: TGTGCCAGCAGCTTAACTTACGGACCCGGAGAAGGCGGGGGAACCGGGGAGCTGTTTTTT. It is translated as CASSLTYGPGEGGGTGELFF.

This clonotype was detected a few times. The CDR3 region is CSVGAEGAQYF. CDR3 in DNA: TGCAGCGTGGGGGCTGAGGGCGCGCAGTACTTC. The rearrangement joins TRBV29-1 to TRBJ2-7; tentatively, D is TRBD1 (6 bases). Trimming stripped 6 bases from V and 9 bases from J, with 15 bases between. CDR3 size: 11 residues. CDR1 is SQVTM, CDR2 ANQGSEA, per germline.

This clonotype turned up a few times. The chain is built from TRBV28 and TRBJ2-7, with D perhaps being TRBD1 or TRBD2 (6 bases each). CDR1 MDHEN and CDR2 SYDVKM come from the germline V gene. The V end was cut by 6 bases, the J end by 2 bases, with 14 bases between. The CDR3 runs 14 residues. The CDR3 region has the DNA TGTGCCAGCAGGCTGGACGGGGGCCCCTACGAGCAGTACTTC. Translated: CASRLDGGPYEQYF.

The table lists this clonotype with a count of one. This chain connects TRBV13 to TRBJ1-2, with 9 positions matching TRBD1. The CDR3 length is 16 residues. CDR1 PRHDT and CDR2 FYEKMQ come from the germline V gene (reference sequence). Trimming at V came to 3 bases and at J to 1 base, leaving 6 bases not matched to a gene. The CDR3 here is CASSFGTGGYNYGYTF. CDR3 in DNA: TGTGCCAGCAGCTTCGGCACAGGGGGCTATAACTATGGCTACACCTTC.

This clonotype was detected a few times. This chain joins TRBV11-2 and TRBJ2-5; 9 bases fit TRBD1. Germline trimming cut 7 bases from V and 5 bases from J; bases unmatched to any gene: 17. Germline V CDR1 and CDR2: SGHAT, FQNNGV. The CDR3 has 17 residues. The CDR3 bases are TGTGCCAGCAACCCGGGACAGGGAAGTTTCTTAATGGAGACCCAGTACTTC. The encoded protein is CASNPGQGSFLMETQYF.

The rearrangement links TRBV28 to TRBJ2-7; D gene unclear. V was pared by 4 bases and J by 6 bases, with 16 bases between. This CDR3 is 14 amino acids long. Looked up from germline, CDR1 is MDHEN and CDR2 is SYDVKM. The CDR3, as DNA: TGTGCCAGCAGTTCCCCCCCCCAAGGGCCCGAGCAGTACTTC. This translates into CASSSPPQGPEQYF.

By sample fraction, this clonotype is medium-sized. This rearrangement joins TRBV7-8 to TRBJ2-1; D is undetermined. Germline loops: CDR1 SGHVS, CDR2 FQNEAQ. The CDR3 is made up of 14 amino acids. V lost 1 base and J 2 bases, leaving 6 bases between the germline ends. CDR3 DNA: TGTGCCAGCAGCTTAGTGGTCACCTACAATGAGCAGTTCTTC. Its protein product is CASSLVVTYNEQFF.

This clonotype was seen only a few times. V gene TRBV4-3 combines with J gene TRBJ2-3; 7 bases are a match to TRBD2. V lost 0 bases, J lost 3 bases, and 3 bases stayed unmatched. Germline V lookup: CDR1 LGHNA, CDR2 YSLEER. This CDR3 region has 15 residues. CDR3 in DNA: TGCGCCAGCAGCCAAGATGGGGAGGGTACAGATACGCAGTATTTT. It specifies CASSQDGEGTDTQYF.

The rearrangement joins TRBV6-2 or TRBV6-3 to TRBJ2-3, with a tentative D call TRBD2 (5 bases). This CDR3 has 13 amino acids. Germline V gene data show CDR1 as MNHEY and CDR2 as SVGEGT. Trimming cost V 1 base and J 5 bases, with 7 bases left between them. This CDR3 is CASSYYAGDTQYF. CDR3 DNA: TGTGCCAGCAGTTACTATGCGGGAGATACGCAGTATTTT.

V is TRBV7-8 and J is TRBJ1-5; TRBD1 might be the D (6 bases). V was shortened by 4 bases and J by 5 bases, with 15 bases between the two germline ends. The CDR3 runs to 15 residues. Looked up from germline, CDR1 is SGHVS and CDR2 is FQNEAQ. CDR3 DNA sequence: TGTGCCAGCAGCTCCGAGGCGGGGGGGCATCAGCCCCAGCATTTT. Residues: CASSSEAGGHQPQHF.

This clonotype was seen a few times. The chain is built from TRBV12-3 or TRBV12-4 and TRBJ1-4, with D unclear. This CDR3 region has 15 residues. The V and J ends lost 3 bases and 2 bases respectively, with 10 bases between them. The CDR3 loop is CASSFAGGTNEKLFF. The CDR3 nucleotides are TGTGCCAGCAGTTTTGCAGGAGGCACTAATGAAAAACTGTTTTTT.

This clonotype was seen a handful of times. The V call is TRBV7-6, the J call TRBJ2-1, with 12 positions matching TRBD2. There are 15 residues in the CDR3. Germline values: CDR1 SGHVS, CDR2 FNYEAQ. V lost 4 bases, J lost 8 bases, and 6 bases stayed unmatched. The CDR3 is CASSSLAGGLDEQFF. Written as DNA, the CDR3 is TGTGCCAGCAGCTCCCTAGCGGGAGGGCTAGATGAGCAGTTCTTC.

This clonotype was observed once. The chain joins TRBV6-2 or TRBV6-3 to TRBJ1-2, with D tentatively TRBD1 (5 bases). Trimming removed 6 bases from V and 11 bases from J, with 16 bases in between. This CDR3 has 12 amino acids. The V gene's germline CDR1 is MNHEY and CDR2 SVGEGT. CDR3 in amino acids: CASSLGTDWYTF. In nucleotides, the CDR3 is TGTGCCAGCAGCCTCGGGACGGACTGGTACACCTTC.

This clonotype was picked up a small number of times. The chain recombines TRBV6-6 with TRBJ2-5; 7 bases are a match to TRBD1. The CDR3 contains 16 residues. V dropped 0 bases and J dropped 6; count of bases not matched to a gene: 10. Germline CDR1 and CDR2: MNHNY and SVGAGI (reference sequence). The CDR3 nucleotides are TGTGCCAGCAGTTACTCGAACAGGGGTGGCCCACAGACCCAGTACTTC. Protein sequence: CASSYSNRGGPQTQYF.

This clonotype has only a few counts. The CDR3 region has the DNA TGTGCCAGCAGCTTGGTTGCGGACAACTACGAGCAGTACTTC. It encodes CASSLVADNYEQYF. The chain joins TRBV7-2 to TRBJ2-7; TRBD1 is a possible D gene (5 bases). This CDR3 has 14 residues. Trimming left V 3 bases short and J 3 bases short, with 12 bases between. The germline CDR1 and CDR2 sequences are SGHTA and FQGNSA.

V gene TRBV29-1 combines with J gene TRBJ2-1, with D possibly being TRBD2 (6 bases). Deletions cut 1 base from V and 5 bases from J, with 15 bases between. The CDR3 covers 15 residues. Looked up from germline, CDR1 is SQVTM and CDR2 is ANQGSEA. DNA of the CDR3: TGCAGCGTTGAAGGTCCGGAGGGGATGGACAATGAGCAGTTCTTC. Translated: CSVEGPEGMDNEQFF.

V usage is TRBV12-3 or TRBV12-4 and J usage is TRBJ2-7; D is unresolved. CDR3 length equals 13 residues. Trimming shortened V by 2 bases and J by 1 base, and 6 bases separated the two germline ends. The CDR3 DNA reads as TGTGCCAGCAGTTTATGGGTATCCTACGAGCAGTACTTC. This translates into CASSLWVSYEQYF.